The rows below give T cell receptor beta chains drawn from one sample of a study of cytomegalovirus exposure and HLA in healthy donors. Sequencing was performed with immunoSEQ multiplex PCR; in TCRdb, only in-frame clones are kept and a portion is missing. The sample contains about 140,000 clones, about four fifths of which appear only once. Specimen: PBMCs. All receptors come from a man between 25 and 39 years old in good health and CMV-seronegative. Each CDR3 is given with its conserved first and last residue. Fields, in order: clone size, J gene, V gene, D gene, CDR3 protein, CDR3 DNA. The D gene is left open where the match is weak. Not all rows give a size; the values are once, few, many and, for expanded clones, a class.

- | TRBJ2-3 | TRBV10-3 | TRBD2 | CAISESSGRTDTQYF | TGTGCCATCAGTGAGTCCAGCGGGAGGACAGATACGCAGTATTTT
- | TRBJ1-2 | TRBV10-3 | - | CAISGTVSNYGYTF | TGTGCCATCAGTGGTACAGTTTCTAACTATGGCTACACCTTC
- | TRBJ1-1 | TRBV6-1 | - | CASSGEWQGLSHTEAFF | TGTGCCAGCAGTGGGGAGTGGCAGGGGCTTTCTCACACTGAAGCTTTCTTT
- | TRBJ2-7 | TRBV2 | - | CASRGEEVYEQYF | TGTGCCAGCAGAGGGGAGGAAGTCTACGAGCAGTACTTC
- | TRBJ1-2 | TRBV6-1 | - | CASSESPGYGYTF | TGTGCCAGCAGTGAATCGCCGGGATATGGCTACACCTTC
- | TRBJ2-3 | TRBV5-6 | TRBD2 | CASSLLSSGNADTQYF | TGTGCCAGCAGCTTGTTATCTAGCGGGAACGCAGATACGCAGTATTTT
- | TRBJ1-2 | TRBV7-8 | TRBD1 | CASSGTAYYGYTF | TGTGCCAGCAGTGGGACAGCCTATTATGGCTACACCTTC
- | TRBJ2-7 | TRBV13 | TRBD1 | CASSLAQGAYEQYF | TGTGCCAGCTCCCTAGCCCAGGGGGCCTACGAGCAGTACTTC
- | TRBJ2-2 | TRBV19 | - | CASSWAGTAGELFF | TGTGCCAGTAGCTGGGCGGGGACCGCCGGGGAGCTGTTTTTT
- | TRBJ1-5 | TRBV5-1 | TRBD1 | CASSWGDRNQPQHF | TGCGCCAGCAGCTGGGGGGACAGGAATCAGCCCCAGCATTTT
once | TRBJ2-2 | TRBV6-4 | TRBD2 | CASSEAGVTGELFF | TGTGCCAGCAGTGAAGCGGGGGTGACCGGGGAGCTGTTTTTT
- | TRBJ2-1 | TRBV10-3 | TRBD1 | CAISEPGYAGGWNEQFF | TGTGCCATCAGTGAGCCGGGGTACGCAGGGGGCTGGAATGAGCAGTTCTTC
- | TRBJ2-7 | TRBV5-1 | - | CASSLLSGRLEQYF | TGCGCCAGCAGCTTGTTGTCAGGGAGGTTGGAGCAGTACTTC
- | TRBJ1-4 | TRBV7-8 | - | CASSFNPRVRGNEKLFF | TGTGCCAGCAGCTTTAACCCCAGGGTAAGGGGTAATGAAAAACTGTTTTTT
- | TRBJ1-1 | TRBV5-6 | TRBD1 | CASSLGQGLNTEAFF | TGTGCCAGCAGCTTGGGACAGGGGCTGAACACTGAAGCTTTCTTT
few | TRBJ2-1 | TRBV28 | - | CASSLWQEGNEQFF | TGTGCCAGCAGTTTATGGCAGGAGGGCAATGAGCAGTTCTTC
once | TRBJ1-6 | TRBV6-1 | - | CASSDANSPLHF | TGTGCCAGCAGTGACGCGAATTCACCCCTCCACTTT
- | TRBJ2-5 | TRBV9 | - | CASSLNPLATGPQETQYF | TGTGCCAGCAGTCTTAACCCCCTCGCGACAGGTCCCCAAGAGACCCAGTACTTC
- | TRBJ2-5 | TRBV6-5 | - | CASSALTGSQETQYF | TGTGCCAGCAGCGCATTAACAGGGTCCCAAGAGACCCAGTACTTC
few | TRBJ1-6 | TRBV4-1 | - | CASSQDLSSYNSPLHF | TGCGCCAGCAGCCAAGATTTATCGTCCTATAATTCACCCCTCCACTTT
- | TRBJ2-7 | TRBV5-1 | TRBD2 | CASSLVGTSRASGEQYF | TGCGCCAGCAGCTTGGTAGGGACTAGCCGGGCCTCTGGCGAGCAGTACTTC
- | TRBJ1-5 | TRBV6-6 | TRBD1 | CATSGGAGNQPQHF | TGTGCCACTTCAGGGGGCGCCGGCAATCAGCCCCAGCATTTT
- | TRBJ2-7 | TRBV7-8 | - | CASSLARAGSRYEQYF | TGTGCCAGCAGCTTAGCGCGGGCAGGCTCTCGGTACGAGCAGTACTTC
once | TRBJ2-7 | TRBV28 | - | CASSTPPGEQYF | TGTGCCAGCAGCACACCCCCGGGAGAGCAGTACTTC
- | TRBJ1-1 | TRBV28 | - | CASSSFPDSKYEAFF | TGTGCCAGCAGCTCCTTCCCCGACAGTAAATACGAAGCTTTCTTT
- | TRBJ1-1 | TRBV5-1 | - | CASSLASGGEAFF | TGCGCCAGCAGCTTGGCCAGCGGGGGTGAGGCTTTCTTT
once | TRBJ1-5 | TRBV28 | - | CASISAGFVNQPQHF | TGTGCCAGCATTAGTGCAGGGTTTGTGAATCAGCCCCAGCATTTT
few | TRBJ1-1 | TRBV19 | - | CASNTQENTEAFF | TGTGCCAGCAACACCCAGGAGAACACTGAAGCTTTCTTT
- | TRBJ2-6 | TRBV9 | - | CASSVSGQLSGANVLTF | TGTGCCAGCAGCGTATCCGGACAGCTCTCTGGGGCCAACGTCCTGACTTTC
- | TRBJ2-1 | TRBV6-1 | TRBD1 | CASRGQGSSYNEQFF | TGTGCCAGCAGGGGACAGGGGAGCTCCTACAATGAGCAGTTCTTC
- | TRBJ2-1 | TRBV5-1 | TRBD2 | CASSLPSGRNEQFF | TGCGCCAGCAGCTTGCCTAGCGGGAGAAATGAGCAGTTCTTC
- | TRBJ2-7 | TRBV6-5 | TRBD1 | CASSYGGQGSYEQYF | TGTGCCAGCAGTTACGGGGGACAGGGTAGCTACGAGCAGTACTTC
- | TRBJ1-2 | TRBV10-2 | TRBD1 | CASSGTGTGAFYGYTF | TGCGCCAGCAGTGGAACCGGGACAGGGGCTTTCTATGGCTACACCTTC
few | TRBJ2-7 | TRBV6-1 | TRBD1 | CASSEMGQPAYEQYF | TGTGCCAGCAGTGAGATGGGACAGCCCGCCTACGAGCAGTACTTC
few | TRBJ1-2 | TRBV6-1 | - | CASLRGGDGYTF | TGTGCCAGCCTCCGGGGAGGCGATGGCTACACCTTC
- | TRBJ2-1 | TRBV5-1 | TRBD2 | CASSPSGSSYNEQFF | TGCGCCAGCAGCCCTAGCGGGAGCTCCTACAATGAGCAGTTCTTC
- | TRBJ2-7 | TRBV7-7 | - | CASSLGSRDEQYF | TGTGCCAGCAGCTTAGGGAGCAGGGACGAGCAGTACTTC
- | TRBJ2-1 | TRBV2 | - | CASRNINEQFF | TGTGCCAGCAGAAATATCAATGAGCAGTTCTTC
- | TRBJ1-3 | TRBV18 | - | CASSPTRGRLSNSGNTIYF | TGTGCCAGCTCACCAACCAGGGGTCGTCTTAGTAACTCTGGAAACACCATATATTTT
- | TRBJ2-1 | TRBV10-3 | - | CAISGTAYNEQFF | TGTGCCATCAGTGGGACAGCTTACAATGAGCAGTTCTTC
- | TRBJ2-7 | TRBV7-2 | TRBD2 | CASSLLPGLAVYEQYF | TGTGCCAGCAGTTTGCTGCCGGGACTAGCGGTCTACGAGCAGTACTTC
- | TRBJ2-5 | TRBV2 | TRBD1 | CASSVGTEKTQYF | TGTGCCAGCAGTGTCGGGACAGAGAAGACCCAGTACTTC
- | TRBJ2-1 | TRBV28 | TRBD2 | CASSLRGGPHNEQFF | TGTGCCAGCAGTTTGCGCGGGGGGCCCCACAATGAGCAGTTCTTC
- | TRBJ2-6 | TRBV11-1 | - | CASSSSPGANVLTF | TGTGCCAGCAGCTCCTCCCCTGGGGCCAACGTCCTGACTTTC
- | TRBJ1-3 | TRBV4-1 | - | CASSPGQGNTIYF | TGCGCCAGCAGCCCCGGACAGGGAAACACCATATATTTT
- | TRBJ1-5 | TRBV27 | - | CASSQGWGQPQHF | TGTGCCAGCAGCCAGGGTTGGGGTCAGCCCCAGCATTTT
- | TRBJ1-2 | TRBV28 | TRBD1 | CASSWTGRPYGYTF | TGTGCCAGCAGTTGGACAGGTCGACCTTATGGCTACACCTTC
- | TRBJ2-5 | TRBV5-6 | - | CASSLGQHQETQYF | TGTGCCAGCAGCTTGGGACAGCACCAAGAGACCCAGTACTTC
- | TRBJ2-5 | TRBV5-6 | - | CASSLQGIYGQETQYF | TGTGCCAGCAGCTTGCAGGGGATTTATGGGCAAGAGACCCAGTACTTC
- | TRBJ1-2 | TRBV4-1 | TRBD1 | CASSPDFGARRDRASIYGYTF | TGCGCCAGCAGCCCGGATTTCGGGGCTCGCCGGGACAGGGCCTCCATTTATGGCTACACCTTC
- | TRBJ2-7 | TRBV10-3 | - | CAISEGAIYEQYF | TGTGCCATCAGTGAAGGGGCCATCTACGAGCAGTACTTC
- | TRBJ1-3 | TRBV4-2 | - | CASSSTGKAGNTIYF | TGTGCCAGCAGCTCAACAGGCAAAGCTGGAAACACCATATATTTT